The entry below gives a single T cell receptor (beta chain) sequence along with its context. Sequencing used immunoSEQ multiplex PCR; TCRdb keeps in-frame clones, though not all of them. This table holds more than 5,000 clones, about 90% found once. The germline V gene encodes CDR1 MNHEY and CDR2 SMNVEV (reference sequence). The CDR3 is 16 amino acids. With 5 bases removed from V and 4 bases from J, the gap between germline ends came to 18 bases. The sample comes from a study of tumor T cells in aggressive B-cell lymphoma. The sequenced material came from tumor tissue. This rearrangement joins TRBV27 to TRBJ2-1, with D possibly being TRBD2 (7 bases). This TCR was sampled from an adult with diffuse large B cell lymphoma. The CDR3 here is CASSRPGGGGYNEQFF. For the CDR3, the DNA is TGTGCCAGCAGTCGCCCAGGAGGGGGGGGATACAATGAGCAGTTCTTC.